This TCR beta chain originates from a study of tissue T cells after allogeneic stem cell transplantation. Study-level information: Four to six GVHD patients had recipient-origin PBMCs collected before transplant. Study-wide results and caveats: Alloreactivity or antigen specificity of tissue TCRs was not determined; some clones might be host cells. Across patients, clones rarely overlapped, yet motif clusters were shared tissue-specifically.

Method: immunoSEQ multiplex PCR; TCRdb's copy keeps in-frame clones and lacks some. The data show 800 or so clones, approximately 49% seen once. CDR3 size: 18 residues. V was cut by 3 bases and J by 3 bases, with 21 bases left in between. Per germline, CDR1 LNHDA and CDR2 SQIVND (reference sequence). A word on this clone: Its antigen is undetermined.

V gene TRBV19 combines with J gene TRBJ1-5; D unresolved. The source is a female patient between 40 and 75 years old with steroid-refractory graft-versus-host disease after an allogeneic stem cell transplant. The T cells may partly be graft donor cells. The input for sequencing was blood, taken at autopsy. The DNA for the CDR3 is TGTGCCAGTAGTATTAAAGGTGCCGTGAAAAAATCCAATCAGCCCCAGCATTTT. It yields the protein CASSIKGAVKKSNQPQHF.